This T cell receptor (beta chain) was found in a study of T-cell memory formation after mild COVID-19. On this clonotype itself: The antigen is unknown.

This CDR3 comprises 17 residues. Germline assignment: CDR1 SGHDN and CDR2 FVKESK. Trimming took 6 bases from V and 0 from J; bases not matched to a gene: 7. 5'RACE primed from the constant segment yielded TCR alpha and TCR beta cDNA libraries bearing sample barcodes and UMIs. TCRdb called the 5' RACE reads again in MiXCR, with one record for every CDR3 protein. The sample includes roughly 200,000 distinct CDR3 sequences, about a sixth of them seen just once. Points from the study as a whole: For second-wave clones that peaked at day 37, SARS-CoV-2 specificity went unverified. Contracting CD8+ clones were enriched in EMRA, CD4+ mainly in CM and EM. There were some responding clones in pre-infection memory, which suggested that cross-reactive memory had joined.

V gene TRBV14 combines with J gene TRBJ2-1, with 11 nucleotides matching TRBD2. This TCR came from an adult woman who had mild COVID-19 (a few samples of this study predate the infection). Cell type and time point are not known. Input material: PBMCs or a T cell subset sorted from them (not recorded which). DNA of the CDR3: TGTGCCAGCAGGGCGACGGGACTAGCGGACTCCTACAATGAGCAGTTCTTC. Translating it yields CASRATGLADSYNEQFF.